The clone carrying this TCR beta chain was found a few times. The sample originates from a study of T cell responses to AZD1222 COVID-19 vaccine. Produced via immunoSEQ multiplex PCR; TCRdb's table is partial and in-frame only. The top ten hold less than 3% of the sample, which has 170,000 or so clones, roughly 87% seen once. With 0 bases clipped from V and 7 bases from J, the junction kept 13 bases outside the gene matches. Germline CDR1 and CDR2: LGHNA and YNFKEQ. This CDR3 is built from 19 residues. The TCR originated in an adult in good health. The sequencing used peripheral blood, collected on day 0 of AZD1222 vaccination. This sequence joins TRBV4-2 and TRBJ1-4; 11 nucleotides align to TRBD1. CDR3 amino acids: CASSQEGPGQGVLREKLFF. Here the CDR3 DNA reads TGTGCCAGCAGCCAAGAGGGACCGGGACAGGGGGTGTTACGTGAAAAACTGTTTTTT.